This TCR beta chain was sequenced in a study of CD8 T cells in ankylosing spondylitis. This clonotype was observed many times. Its antigen remains unknown. The CDR3 loop spans 14 amino acids. Trimming stripped 4 bases from V and 8 bases from J, with 15 bases between. CDR1 SGHRS and CDR2 YFSETQ come from the germline V gene. Study-level points and caveats: Researchers reportedly found disease-linked clones significantly enriched in matched ankylosing spondylitis synovial fluid. It appeared that ankylosing spondylitis blood was characterized by a TCR beta motif of several highly homologous variants.

By quantitative 5'-RACE with molecular barcodes, the TCR beta libraries were made. MiXCR, run by TCRdb on the 5' RACE reads, gives a single entry per CDR3 protein. The repertoire holds roughly 130,000 distinct CDR3 sequences, with about 6.5% as singletons. The specimen sequenced was blood, either unsorted or a sorted T cell fraction (not recorded which). This TCR came from a male donor with ankylosing spondylitis or in good health (not recorded which). J is TRBJ2-2 and V is TRBV5-1, with D possibly matching TRBD1 (5 bases). The CDR3: CASSTTQTAGELFF. CDR3 bases: TGCGCCAGCAGCACCACCCAGACAGCGGGGGAGCTGTTTTTT. The variable domain in full, with the rest retrieved from reference TRBV5-1 and TRBJ2-2, is KAGVTQTPRYLIKTRGQQVTLSCSPISGHRSVSWYQQTPGQGLQFLFEYFSETQRNKGNFPGRFSGRQFSNSRSEMNVSTLELGDSALYLCASSTTQTAGELFFGEGSRLTVL.